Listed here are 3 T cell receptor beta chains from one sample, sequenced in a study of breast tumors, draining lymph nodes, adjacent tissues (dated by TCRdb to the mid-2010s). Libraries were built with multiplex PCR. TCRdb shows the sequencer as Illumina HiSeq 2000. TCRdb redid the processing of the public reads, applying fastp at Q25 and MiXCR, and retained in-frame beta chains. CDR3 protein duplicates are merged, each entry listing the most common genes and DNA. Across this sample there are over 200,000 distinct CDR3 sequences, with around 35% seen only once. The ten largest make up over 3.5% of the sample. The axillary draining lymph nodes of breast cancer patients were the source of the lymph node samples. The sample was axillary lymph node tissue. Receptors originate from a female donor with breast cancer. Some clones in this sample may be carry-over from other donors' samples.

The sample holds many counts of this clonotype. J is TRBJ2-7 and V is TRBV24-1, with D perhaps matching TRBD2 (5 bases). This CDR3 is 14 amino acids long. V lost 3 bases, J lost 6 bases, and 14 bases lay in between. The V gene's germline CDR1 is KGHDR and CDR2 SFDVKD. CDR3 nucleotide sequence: TGTGCCACCAGTGATGCCACGAGGGTACGCGAGCAGTACTTC. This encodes CATSDATRVREQYF.

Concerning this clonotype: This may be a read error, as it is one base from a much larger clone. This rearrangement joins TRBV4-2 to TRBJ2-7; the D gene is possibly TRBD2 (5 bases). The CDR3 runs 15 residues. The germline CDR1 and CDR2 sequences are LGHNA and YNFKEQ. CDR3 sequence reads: CASSQAGVAPHEQHF. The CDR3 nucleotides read TGTGCCAGCAGCCAAGCCGGGGTGGCTCCTCACGAGCAGCACTTC.

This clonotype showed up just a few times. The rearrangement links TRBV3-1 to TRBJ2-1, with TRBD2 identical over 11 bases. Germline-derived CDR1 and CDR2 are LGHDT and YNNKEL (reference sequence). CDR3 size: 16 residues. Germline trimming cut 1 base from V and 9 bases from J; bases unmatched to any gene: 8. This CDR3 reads CASSQGLLAGGGEQFF. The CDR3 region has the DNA TGTGCCAGCAGCCAAGGGTTGCTAGCGGGGGGAGGTGAGCAGTTCTTC.